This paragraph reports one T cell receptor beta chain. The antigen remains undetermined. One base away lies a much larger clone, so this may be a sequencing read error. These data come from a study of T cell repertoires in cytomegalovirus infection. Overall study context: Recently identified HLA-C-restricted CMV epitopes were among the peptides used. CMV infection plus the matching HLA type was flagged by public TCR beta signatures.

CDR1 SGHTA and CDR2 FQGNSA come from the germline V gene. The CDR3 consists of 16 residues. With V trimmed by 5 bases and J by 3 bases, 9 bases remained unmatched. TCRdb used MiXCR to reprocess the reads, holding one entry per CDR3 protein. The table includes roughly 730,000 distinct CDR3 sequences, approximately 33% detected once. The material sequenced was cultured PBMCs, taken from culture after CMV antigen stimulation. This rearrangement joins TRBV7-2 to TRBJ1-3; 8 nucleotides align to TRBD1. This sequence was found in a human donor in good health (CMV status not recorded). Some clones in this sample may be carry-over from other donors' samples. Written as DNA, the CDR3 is TGTGCCAGCAGCCAAACCGAGACAGGGGTTGGAAACACCATATATTTT. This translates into CASSQTETGVGNTIYF.